A single T cell receptor (beta chain) is shown here with its context. Its specificity is unknown. The source of the sample is a study of shared clonotypes between healthy human individuals. Background on the study: Every donor yielded three CD4 naive, three CD4 memory, two CD8 naive and one CD8 memory plate.

Germline lookup yields CDR1 MGHRA and CDR2 YSYEKL. V lost 0 bases and J 2 bases, leaving 19 bases between the germline ends. This CDR3 region has 18 residues. Only in-frame clones appear in the TCRdb table, and some are missing; sequencing was by immunoSEQ multiplex PCR. The sample yields 2 million to 3 million clones, roughly nine tenths seen once. Study-level findings and limits: Represented diversity (both genetic and exposure-history) was limited by the small number of donors.

The sample consisted of naive CD4+ T cells sorted from blood. Subset: CD45RA+ positively selected. The receptor's source is a young man in good health. The V gene is TRBV4-1, the J gene TRBJ2-5; D not certain. CDR3 residues: CASSQESDSPWNQETQYF. In DNA form, the CDR3 reads TGCGCCAGCAGCCAAGAGTCAGATTCACCATGGAATCAAGAGACCCAGTACTTC.